The T cell receptor (beta chain) under discussion was sequenced for a study of blood T cells in healthy people across ages. Alongside a J-beta primer mix, a sample-barcoded 5' primer served in a second PCR lasting about 6 to 11 cycles. One entry per CDR3 protein, called by TCRdb with MiXCR from the 5' RACE reads. Of over 1,200,000 distinct CDR3 sequences listed, almost 60% are singletons. As concerns this clonotype: An end of the junction does not agree with germline; a read error may underlie this.

Sequenced: blood. The TCR comes from a young man in good health.

CDR3 in amino acids: CASSFRTALYKQYF. The CDR3, as DNA: TGTGCCAGCAGTTTCCGGACAGCTCTCTACAAGCAGTACTTC. The chain carries TRBV12-3 or TRBV12-4 and TRBJ2-7, with D maybe TRBD1 (6 bases). This CDR3 has 14 amino acids.